The TCR beta chain described here comes from a study of response to subunit inactivated influenza vaccine. From the RT-PCR reads, TCRdb called clonotypes with MiXCR, one entry per CDR3 protein. The sample lists roughly 460,000 distinct CDR3 sequences, around 9.9% occurring once. The germline CDR1 and CDR2 sequences are DFQATT and SNEGSKA (reference sequence). This CDR3 spans 15 amino acids. V was pared by 1 base and J by 4 bases, with 6 bases of the junction left unmatched. The sample holds many counts of this clonotype. This specimen was PBMCs from blood, taken roughly 45 days after vaccination. This chain connects TRBV20-1 to TRBJ2-2; 7 bases map to TRBD1. This receptor was obtained from a man in his fifties or sixties who received an inactivated influenza vaccine. The CDR3 loop is CSARGRQGRTGELFF. The CDR3 coding sequence is TGCAGTGCTAGAGGAAGACAGGGCCGCACCGGGGAGCTGTTTTTT.